The clone carrying this T cell receptor beta chain was detected a few times. The data were produced by immunoSEQ multiplex PCR, yet TCRdb's version contains in-frame clones alone and is incomplete. Here the sample spans about 88,000 clones, roughly 85% being singletons. The sample belongs to a study of blood T cell repertoires in COVID-19. This CDR3 is 14 amino acids long. Per germline, CDR1 ENHRY and CDR2 SYGVKD. The germline V and J ends were trimmed by 6 bases and 1 base, with 12 bases remaining between them. This chain uses TRBV10-3 with TRBJ1-2, with D possibly being TRBD1 (5 bases). This TCR was sampled from a human donor in a cohort sampled during active COVID-19. Source material: peripheral blood. The CDR3 nucleotides read TGTGCCATCAGCGTGACCAGGGATAACTATGGCTACACCTTC. Protein: CAISVTRDNYGYTF.